This TCR beta chain was sequenced in a study of T-cell reconstitution after alpha-beta-depleted transplantation in children. Unique molecular identifiers were built into the TCRbeta library. TCRdb analysed the PCR reads with MiXCR anew, one entry per CDR3 protein. This table holds hundreds of thousands of distinct CDR3 sequences, about an eighth found once. Trimming removed 7 bases at V and 3 bases at J, with 17 bases between. Germline CDR1 is DFQATT and CDR2 is SNEGSKA (reference sequence). The CDR3 runs to 14 residues. Sample: PBMCs, taken before TCRalphabeta/CD19-depleted stem cell transplant. The sequence was collected from a girl aged 2-10 years with congenital amegakaryocytic thrombocytopenia, due to receive a stem cell transplant. This chain uses TRBV20-1 with TRBJ2-3, with a tentative D call TRBD1 (6 bases). DNA for the CDR3: TGCAGTGGCCAGCAGGGTAGGGGGACAGATACGCAGTATTTT. Protein: CSGQQGRGTDTQYF.